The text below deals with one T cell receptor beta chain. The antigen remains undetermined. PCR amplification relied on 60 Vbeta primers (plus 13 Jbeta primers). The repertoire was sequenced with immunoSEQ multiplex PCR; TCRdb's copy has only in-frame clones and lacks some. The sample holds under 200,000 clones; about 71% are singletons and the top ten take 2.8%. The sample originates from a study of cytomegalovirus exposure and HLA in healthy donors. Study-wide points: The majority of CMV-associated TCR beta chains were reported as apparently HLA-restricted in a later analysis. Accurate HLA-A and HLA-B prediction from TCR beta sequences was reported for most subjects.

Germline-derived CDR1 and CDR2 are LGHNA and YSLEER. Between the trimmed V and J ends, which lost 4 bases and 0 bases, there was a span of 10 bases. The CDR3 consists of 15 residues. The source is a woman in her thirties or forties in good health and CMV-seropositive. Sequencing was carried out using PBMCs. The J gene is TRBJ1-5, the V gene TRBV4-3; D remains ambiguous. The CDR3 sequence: CASSPFGGSNQPQHF. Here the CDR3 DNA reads TGCGCCAGCAGCCCTTTCGGCGGTAGCAATCAGCCCCAGCATTTT.